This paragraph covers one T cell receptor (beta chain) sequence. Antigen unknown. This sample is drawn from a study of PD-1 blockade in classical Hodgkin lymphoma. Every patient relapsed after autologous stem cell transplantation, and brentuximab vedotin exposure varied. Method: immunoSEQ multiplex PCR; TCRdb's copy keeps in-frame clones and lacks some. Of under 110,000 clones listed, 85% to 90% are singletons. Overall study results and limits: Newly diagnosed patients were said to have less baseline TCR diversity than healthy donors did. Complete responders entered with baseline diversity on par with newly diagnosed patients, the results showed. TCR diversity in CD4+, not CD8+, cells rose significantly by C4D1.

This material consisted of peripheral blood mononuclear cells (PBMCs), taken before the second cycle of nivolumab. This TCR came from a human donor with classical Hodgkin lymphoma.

CDR3 sequence reads: CASSLGPTGKNIQYF. The DNA for the CDR3 is TGTGCCAGCAGCTTAGGGCCTACGGGGAAAAACATTCAGTACTTC. V usage is TRBV7-2 and J usage is TRBJ2-4; a weak D match, TRBD2 (5 bases). CDR1 is SGHTA, CDR2 FQGNSA, per germline. This CDR3 region has 15 residues. V lost 1 base and J 4 bases, leaving 11 bases between the germline ends. The variable domain in full, completed from reference TRBV7-2 and TRBJ2-4, reads GAGVSQSPSNKVTEKGKDVELRCDPISGHTALYWYRQSLGQGLEFLIYFQGNSAPDKSGLPSDRFSAERTGGSVSTLTIQRTQQEDSAVYLCASSLGPTGKNIQYFGAGTRLSVL.